This T cell receptor beta chain was sequenced for a study of T cells after yellow fever vaccination. This clonotype has only a few counts. TCRdb re-called the 5' RACE reads with MiXCR, one entry per CDR3 protein. Found here are under 300,000 distinct CDR3 sequences, 13% of them singletons; the top ten hold roughly 0.5%. The CDR3 contains 18 residues. Unmatched junction bases numbered 18, after V lost 3 bases and J lost 11 bases. The germline V gene has CDR1 SGHAT and CDR2 FQDESV (reference sequence). The sample was CD4+ T cells sorted from PBMCs, taken 45 days after the yellow fever booster vaccination. This sequence joins TRBV11-1 and TRBJ2-4; 11 nucleotides line up with TRBD2. The source of this sequence is a man aged 25 to 40 who received the YFV17D yellow fever vaccine. CDR3 protein: CASSLVGLAGARKGVQYF. CDR3 nucleotides: TGTGCCAGCAGCTTGGTAGGACTAGCGGGTGCCAGAAAGGGGGTTCAGTACTTC.